This T cell receptor beta chain came from a study of beta chain features in type 1 diabetes listed by TCRdb under 2018. Study-wide context: No differences in mean age, gender distribution, total cell number or subset yield were found between patients and healthy donors. A total of roughly 100 million sorted cells were examined across all samples, and RNA yield correlated strongly with the number of cells per subset. In the study, recently diagnosed type 1 diabetes patients and matched healthy donors were compared on the TCRB repertoires of their sorted circulating CD4+ T cell subsets. Whereas all 28 donors provided naive and central memory subsets, regulatory and stem cell-like memory subsets were isolated from just 8 patients and roughly eight healthy donors. The investigation overall reported the following: Shorter templates might have been favored by PCR, but patient and control samples were amplified and corrected together, so both groups would have been affected equally by any skew. The naive, central memory and regulatory TCRB repertoires appeared to resemble one another more closely among patients than among healthy donors. In all four CD4+ subsets, TCRB CDR3 length was moderately but significantly shorter in type 1 diabetes patients. At VDJ recombination sites, patients with type 1 diabetes made fewer insertions and deleted more nucleotides, a pattern implying thymic rearrangement abnormalities. Because cDNA was sequenced instead of genomic DNA, highly expressing activated cells could be over-represented, though the groups showed no difference in activation or CD3 levels. HLA sub-analyses involved small numbers of individuals, so any influence of HLA type on TCRB rearrangement remained unresolved.

The entire amount of isolated RNA was reverse transcribed using the High Capacity cDNA Reverse Transcription Kit, so the sequenced TCRB transcripts were expressed ones. For stem cell-like memory T cell samples, survey-depth immunoSEQ sequencing was used, averaging about 970,000 total reads per sample. Sorted cells were lysed in RLT buffer and RNA was extracted with DNase-treated RNeasy Micro or Mini kits, depending on cell number. To prevent cross-contamination, each cell subset was processed individually, whereas patient and healthy donor samples were processed jointly. Using the immunoSEQ multiplex PCR, TCRB sequences were amplified from cDNA into 87-bp fragments spanning the CDR3 region. Sequencing of the amplicons was done on the Illumina HiSeq platform. On the authors' methods: PCR bias was corrected computationally using synthetic template baselines, and reads within Hamming distance 2 were collapsed, with unmergeable singletons discarded. Reads were aligned to IMGT to assign V, D and J genes, CDR3 length, and insertions or deletions at six rearrangement sites. Within each subset, clonotype counts were normalized to sorted cell number, and only after that were true diversity and Gini coefficients computed with the tcR R package. The overlap coefficient, calculated on TCRB nucleotide sequences, was used to quantify repertoire sharing. The table comes from immuneACCESS by way of TCRdb, which keeps in-frame sequences with V and J called. Part of the clones is missing from these tables; in studies checked, under half for an unresolved V gene and the rest for unknown reasons. D and trimming come from the DNA, and the V and J calls and clone size come from that table. This sample holds 15,000 to 20,000 clones; around 50% were observed only once. The top ten hold about 0.45% of the sample.

Each donor gave one peripheral blood draw, averaging roughly 120 mL, which was collected into heparinised tubes. Naive, central memory, regulatory and stem cell-like memory CD4+ T cells were sorted on a BD FACSAria II using a panel including CD45RO, CCR7, CD25, CD127, CD95 and CD27. A purity above 98% was achieved for all sorted populations. PBMCs were separated immediately by Lymphoprep density gradient centrifugation and were stained directly, without being cultured. Samples were stained and sorted in pairs, with one healthy donor and one patient per experiment, so that batch effects were minimized. Taken from the germline V gene (reference sequence), the CDR1 and CDR2 loops are GTSNPN and SVGIG. The CDR3 runs 14 residues from the cysteine to the phenylalanine. This entry keeps only the CDR3 DNA: 42 bases, framed from base 1. The germline ends are 12 bases apart after V is trimmed by 2 bases and J by 2 bases.

This clone was counted only a few times. Its antigen target is currently unknown. Base qualities were left out, and no much larger clone turns up one base away. This receptor chain uses TRBV30 and TRBJ2-5; the best D guess is TRBD1, with 5 bases matching. The clonotype comes from a man aged 18 to 30 in good health. The specimen sequenced was stem cell memory CD4+ T cells from blood. This specimen's cell subset or site label, per the study, means: stem cell-like memory CD4+ T cells. CDR3 loop: CAWSSKQEQETQYF. The DNA reads as follows: TGTGCCTGGAGTTCCAAACAGGAGCAAGAGACCCAGTACTTC.